This record covers a single T cell receptor (beta chain). The entry originates in a study of cytomegalovirus exposure and HLA in healthy donors. Turning to the study itself: Unique TCRs from HLA-typed donors, roughly 87 million of them, were held in an early data release.

60 Vbeta and 13 Jbeta primers were used in PCR. Sequenced by immunoSEQ multiplex PCR; TCRdb stores in-frame clones only, minus some. The data hold fewer than 75,000 clones, with about 81% observed a single time. CDR1 and CDR2 (germline): SNHLY, FYNNEI. With V trimmed by 10 bases and J by 10 bases, 7 bases remained unmatched. This CDR3 has 13 residues. The receptor was derived from a man aged 70 or older in good health and CMV-seronegative. Sequencing was performed on PBMCs. The rearrangement links TRBV2 to TRBJ1-6; 10 bases align to TRBD1. CDR3 loop: CATWDRGRSPLHF. The CDR3 coding sequence is TGTGCCACCTGGGACAGGGGAAGGTCACCCCTCCACTTT.